One sample yielded the 2 T cell receptor beta chains listed below, sequenced in a study of T-cell memory formation after mild COVID-19. MiXCR was run by TCRdb on the 5' RACE reads, yielding one entry per CDR3 protein. The sample yields 180,000 or so distinct CDR3 sequences, under 20% seen once. Sequencing was performed on PBMCs or a T cell subset sorted from them (not recorded which). Receptors were obtained from an adult woman who had mild COVID-19 (a few samples of this study predate the infection). Cell type and time point are not known.

This clonotype has ten or more counts. The chain employs TRBV5-1 and TRBJ1-1; tentatively, D is TRBD1 (6 bases). With 5 bases removed from V and 11 bases from J, the gap between germline ends came to 16 bases. In germline, CDR1 is SGHRS, CDR2 YFSETQ. The CDR3 contains 12 residues. As DNA, the CDR3 is TGCGCCAGCAGGCAGGACAGTTCGATGGCTTTCTTT. This gives the protein CASRQDSSMAFF.

This clonotype showed up many times. The V gene is TRBV2, the J gene TRBJ1-2; 9 bases are shared with TRBD1. V was clipped by 8 bases and J by 8 bases; unmatched bases: 12. Germline CDR1 and CDR2: SNHLY and FYNNEI. The CDR3 is 14 amino acids. CDR3 amino acids: CASSQPEGTGGYTF. In DNA, the CDR3 is TGTGCCAGCTCACAACCGGAGGGGACAGGGGGCTACACCTTC.